This TCR beta chain was found in a study of blood T cell repertoires in COVID-19. Study as a whole: Italy, Spain and the United States were the sources of the convalescent and acute COVID-19 samples. Sample material is recorded as cDNA or gDNA derived from T cells, B-cell-depleted T cells, or PBMCs.

The CDR3 loop spans 16 amino acids. Germline-derived CDR1 and CDR2 are SGHVS and FNYEAQ. V dropped 5 bases and J dropped 0 bases, with 11 bases sitting between them. Original methodology: Amplification of reference gene primers was used by the study to estimate nucleated cell counts. The assay was immunoSEQ multiplex PCR, and TCRdb's table has in-frame clones only and misses some. The V and J calls and the clone size are those of that table, but D and trimming were determined from the DNA. This table holds about 99,000 clones, 75% to 90% found once. A few counts support this clone. This receptor was identified in a man in his sixties with acute or convalescent COVID-19. The V call is TRBV7-6, the J call TRBJ2-6; D gene ambiguous. Material for sequencing was peripheral blood. CDR3 bases: TGTGCCAGCAGCCCAAGCTGGAGCTCTGGGGCCAACGTCCTGACTTTC. Encoded protein: CASSPSWSSGANVLTF.